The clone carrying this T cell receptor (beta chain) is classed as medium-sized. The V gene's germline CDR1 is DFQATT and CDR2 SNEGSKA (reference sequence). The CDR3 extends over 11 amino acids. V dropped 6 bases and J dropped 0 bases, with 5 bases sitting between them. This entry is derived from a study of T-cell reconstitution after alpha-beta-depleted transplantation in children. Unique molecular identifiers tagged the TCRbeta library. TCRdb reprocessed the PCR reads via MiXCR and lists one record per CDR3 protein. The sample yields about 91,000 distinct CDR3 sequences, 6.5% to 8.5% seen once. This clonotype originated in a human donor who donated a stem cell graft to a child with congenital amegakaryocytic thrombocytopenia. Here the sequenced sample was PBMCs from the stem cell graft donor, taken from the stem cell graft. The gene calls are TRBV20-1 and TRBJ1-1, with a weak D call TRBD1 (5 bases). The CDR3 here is CSAGVNTEAFF. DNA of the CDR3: TGCAGTGCGGGGGTGAACACTGAAGCTTTCTTT.